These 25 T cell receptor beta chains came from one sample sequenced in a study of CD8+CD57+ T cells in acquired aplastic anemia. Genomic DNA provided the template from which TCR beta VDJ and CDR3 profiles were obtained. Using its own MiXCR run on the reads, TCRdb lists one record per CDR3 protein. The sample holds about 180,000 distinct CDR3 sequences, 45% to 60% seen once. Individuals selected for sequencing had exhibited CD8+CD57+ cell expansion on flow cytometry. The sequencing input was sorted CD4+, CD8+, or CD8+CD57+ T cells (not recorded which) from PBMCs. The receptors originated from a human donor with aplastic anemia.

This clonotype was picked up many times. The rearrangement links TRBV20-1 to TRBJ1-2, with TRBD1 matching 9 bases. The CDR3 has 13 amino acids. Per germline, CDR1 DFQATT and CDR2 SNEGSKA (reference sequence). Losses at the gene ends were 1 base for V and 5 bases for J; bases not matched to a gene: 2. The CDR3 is CSARAGTGYGYTF. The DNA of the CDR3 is TGCAGTGCTAGAGCCGGGACAGGGTATGGCTACACCTTC.

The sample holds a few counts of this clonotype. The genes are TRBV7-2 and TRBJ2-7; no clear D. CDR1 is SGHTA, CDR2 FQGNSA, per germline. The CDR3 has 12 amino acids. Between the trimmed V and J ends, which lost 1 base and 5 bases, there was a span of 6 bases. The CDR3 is CASSLGQNEQYF. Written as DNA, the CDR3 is TGTGCCAGCAGCTTAGGGCAAAACGAGCAGTACTTC.

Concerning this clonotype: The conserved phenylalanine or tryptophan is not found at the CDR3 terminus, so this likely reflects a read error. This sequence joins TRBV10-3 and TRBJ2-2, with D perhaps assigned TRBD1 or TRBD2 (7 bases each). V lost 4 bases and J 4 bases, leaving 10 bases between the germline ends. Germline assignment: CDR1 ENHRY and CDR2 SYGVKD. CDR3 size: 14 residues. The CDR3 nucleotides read TGTGCCATCAGTGCCAGGGGGGGCACCGGGGAGCTGTTTCTT. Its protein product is CAISARGGTGELFL.

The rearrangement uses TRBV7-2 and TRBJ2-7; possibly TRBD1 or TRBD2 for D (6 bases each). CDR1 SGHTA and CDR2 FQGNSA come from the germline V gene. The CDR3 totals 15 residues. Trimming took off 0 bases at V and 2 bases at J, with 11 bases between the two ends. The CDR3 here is CASSLAGGSAYEQYF. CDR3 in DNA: TGTGCCAGCAGCTTAGCGGGGGGCAGTGCCTACGAGCAGTACTTC. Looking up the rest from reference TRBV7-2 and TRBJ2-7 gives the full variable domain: GAGVSQSPSNKVTEKGKDVELRCDPISGHTALYWYRQSLGQGLEFLIYFQGNSAPDKSGLPSDRFSAERTGGSVSTLTIQRTQQEDSAVYLCASSLAGGSAYEQYFGPGTRLTVT.

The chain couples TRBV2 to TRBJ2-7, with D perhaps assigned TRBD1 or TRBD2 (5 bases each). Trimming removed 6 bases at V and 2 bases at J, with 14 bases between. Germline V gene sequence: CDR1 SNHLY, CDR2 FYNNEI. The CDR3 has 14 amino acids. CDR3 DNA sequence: TGTGCCAGCAGCACGTCGGGGCAGGCCTACGAGCAGTACTTC. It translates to CASSTSGQAYEQYF.

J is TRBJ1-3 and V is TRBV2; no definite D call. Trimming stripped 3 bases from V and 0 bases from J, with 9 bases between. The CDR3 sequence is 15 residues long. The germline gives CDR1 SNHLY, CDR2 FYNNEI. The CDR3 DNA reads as TGTGCCAGCAGTGACGGCGTCAGCTCTGGAAACACCATATATTTT. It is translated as CASSDGVSSGNTIYF.

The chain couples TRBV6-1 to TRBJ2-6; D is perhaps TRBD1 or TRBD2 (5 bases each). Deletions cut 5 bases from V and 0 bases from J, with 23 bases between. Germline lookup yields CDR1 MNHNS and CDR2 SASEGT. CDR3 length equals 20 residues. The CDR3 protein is CASSKRNTGTLLSGANVLTF. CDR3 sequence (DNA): TGTGCCAGCAGTAAAAGGAATACCGGGACCCTTCTCTCTGGGGCCAACGTCCTGACTTTC.

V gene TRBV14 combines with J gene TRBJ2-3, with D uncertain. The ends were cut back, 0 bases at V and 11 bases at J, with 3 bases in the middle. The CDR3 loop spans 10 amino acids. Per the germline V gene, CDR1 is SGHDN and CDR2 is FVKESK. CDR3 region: CASSQEQQYF. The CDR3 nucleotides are TGTGCCAGCAGCCAAGAGCAGCAGTATTTT.

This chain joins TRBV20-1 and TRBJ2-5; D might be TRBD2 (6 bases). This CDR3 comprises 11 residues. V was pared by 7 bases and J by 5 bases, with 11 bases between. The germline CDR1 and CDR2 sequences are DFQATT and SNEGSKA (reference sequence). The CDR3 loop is CSGGEGETQYF. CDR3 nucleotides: TGCAGTGGGGGGGAAGGGGAGACCCAGTACTTC.

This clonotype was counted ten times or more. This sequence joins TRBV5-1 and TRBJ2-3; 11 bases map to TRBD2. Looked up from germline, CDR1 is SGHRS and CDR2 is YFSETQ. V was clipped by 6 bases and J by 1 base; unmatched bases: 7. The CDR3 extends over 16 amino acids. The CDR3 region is CASTGRGLAGTDTQYF. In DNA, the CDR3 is TGCGCCAGCACCGGCAGGGGACTAGCGGGCACAGATACGCAGTATTTT.

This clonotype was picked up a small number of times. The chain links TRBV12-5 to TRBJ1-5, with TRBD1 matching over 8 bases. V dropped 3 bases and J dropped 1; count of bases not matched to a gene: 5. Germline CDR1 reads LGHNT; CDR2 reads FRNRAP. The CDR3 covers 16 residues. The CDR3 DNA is TGTGCTAGTGGTTTCTACTACAGGGGGAGCAATCAGCCCCAGCATTTT. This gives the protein CASGFYYRGSNQPQHF.

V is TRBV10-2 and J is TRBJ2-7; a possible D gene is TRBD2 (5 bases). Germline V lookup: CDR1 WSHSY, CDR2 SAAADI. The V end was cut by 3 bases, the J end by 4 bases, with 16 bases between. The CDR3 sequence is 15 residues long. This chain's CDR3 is CASSEFPGRGYEQYF. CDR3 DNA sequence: TGCGCCAGCAGTGAATTTCCGGGCCGAGGGTACGAGCAGTACTTC.

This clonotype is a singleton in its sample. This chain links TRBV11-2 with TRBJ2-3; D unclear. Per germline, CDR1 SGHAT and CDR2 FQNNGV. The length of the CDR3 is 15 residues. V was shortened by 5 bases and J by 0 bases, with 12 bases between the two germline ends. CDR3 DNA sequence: TGTGCCAGCAGCCAGCCCCGTTCTAGCACAGATACGCAGTATTTT. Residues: CASSQPRSSTDTQYF.

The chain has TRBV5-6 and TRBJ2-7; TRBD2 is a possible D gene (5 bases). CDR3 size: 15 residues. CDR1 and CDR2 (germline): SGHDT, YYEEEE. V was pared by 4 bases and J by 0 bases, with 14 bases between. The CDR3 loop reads CASSGEGGRSYEQYF. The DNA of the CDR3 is TGTGCCAGCAGCGGTGAAGGAGGCCGCTCCTACGAGCAGTACTTC.

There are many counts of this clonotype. The CDR3 DNA reads TGTGCCAGCAGATACGACGGGACAGGGGGCGCTGGGGCCAACGTCCTGACTTTC. Its protein is CASRYDGTGGAGANVLTF. This chain joins TRBV2 and TRBJ2-6, with TRBD1 matching 12 bases. Germline-derived CDR1 and CDR2 are SNHLY and FYNNEI. Losses at the gene ends were 6 bases for V and 2 bases for J; bases not matched to a gene: 8. The CDR3 extends over 18 amino acids.

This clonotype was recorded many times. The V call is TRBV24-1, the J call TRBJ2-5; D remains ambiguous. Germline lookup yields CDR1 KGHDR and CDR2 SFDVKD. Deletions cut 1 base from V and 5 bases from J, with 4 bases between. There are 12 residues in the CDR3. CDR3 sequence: CATSDLGETQYF. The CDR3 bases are TGTGCCACCAGTGATTTAGGGGAGACCCAGTACTTC.

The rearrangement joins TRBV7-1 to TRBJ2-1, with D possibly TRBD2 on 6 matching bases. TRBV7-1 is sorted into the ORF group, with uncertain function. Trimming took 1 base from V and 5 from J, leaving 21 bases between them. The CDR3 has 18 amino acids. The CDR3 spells CASSSEVNAGTVDNEQFF. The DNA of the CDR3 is TGTGCCAGCAGCTCAGAGGTAAACGCGGGAACCGTCGACAATGAGCAGTTCTTC.

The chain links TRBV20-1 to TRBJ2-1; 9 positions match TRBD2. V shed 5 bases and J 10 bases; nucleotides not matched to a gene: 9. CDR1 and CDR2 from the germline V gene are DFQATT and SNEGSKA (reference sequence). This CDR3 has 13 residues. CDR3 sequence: CSAEESGGSEQFF. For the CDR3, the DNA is TGCAGTGCTGAAGAAAGCGGGGGGTCGGAGCAGTTCTTC.

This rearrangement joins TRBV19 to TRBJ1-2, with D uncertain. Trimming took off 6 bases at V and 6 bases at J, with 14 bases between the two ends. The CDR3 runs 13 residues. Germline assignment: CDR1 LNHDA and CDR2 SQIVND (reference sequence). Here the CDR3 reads CASSEGNSHGYTF. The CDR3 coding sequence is TGTGCCAGTAGCGAGGGAAACAGCCATGGCTACACCTTC.

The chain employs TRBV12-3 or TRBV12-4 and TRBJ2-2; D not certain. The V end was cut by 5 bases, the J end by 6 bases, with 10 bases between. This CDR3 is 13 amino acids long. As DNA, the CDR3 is TGTGCCAGCAGTCCCGCGTTGGCCGGGGAGCTGTTTTTT. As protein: CASSPALAGELFF.

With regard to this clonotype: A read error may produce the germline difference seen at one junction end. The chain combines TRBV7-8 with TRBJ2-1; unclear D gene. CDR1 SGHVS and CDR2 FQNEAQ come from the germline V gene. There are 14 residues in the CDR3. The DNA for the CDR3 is TGTGCCAGCTCCGGAAATGGCCCCTACGATGAGCAGTTCTTC. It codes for CASSGNGPYDEQFF.

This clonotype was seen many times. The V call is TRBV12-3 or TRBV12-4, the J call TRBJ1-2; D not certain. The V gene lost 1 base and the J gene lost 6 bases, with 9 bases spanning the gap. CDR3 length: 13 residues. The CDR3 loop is CASSLESVDGYTF. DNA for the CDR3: TGTGCCAGCAGTTTAGAGTCTGTTGATGGCTACACCTTC.

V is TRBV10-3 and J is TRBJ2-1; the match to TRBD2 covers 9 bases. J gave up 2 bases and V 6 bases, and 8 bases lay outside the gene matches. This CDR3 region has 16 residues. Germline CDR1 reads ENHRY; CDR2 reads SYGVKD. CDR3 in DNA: TGTGCCATCAGAAGTAATAGCGGGGGCCCCTACAATGAGCAGTTCTTC. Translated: CAIRSNSGGPYNEQFF.

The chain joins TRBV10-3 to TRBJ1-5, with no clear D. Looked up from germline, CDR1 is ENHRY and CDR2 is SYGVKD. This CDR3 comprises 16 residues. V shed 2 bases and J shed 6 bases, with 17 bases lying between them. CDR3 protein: CAISEGLSGRIQPQHF. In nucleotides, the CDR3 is TGTGCCATCAGTGAGGGACTATCAGGCCGGATTCAGCCCCAGCATTTT.

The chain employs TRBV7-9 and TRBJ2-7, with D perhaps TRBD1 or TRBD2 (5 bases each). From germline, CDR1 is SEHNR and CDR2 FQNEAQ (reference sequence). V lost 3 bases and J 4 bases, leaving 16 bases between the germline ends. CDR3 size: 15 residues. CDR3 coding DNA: TGTGCCAGCAGCTTCGGGGTTGGGACGGAATACGAGCAGTACTTC. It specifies CASSFGVGTEYEQYF. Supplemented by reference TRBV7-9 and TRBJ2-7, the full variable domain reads DTGVSQNPRHKITKRGQNVTFRCDPISEHNRLYWYRQTLGQGPEFLTYFQNEAQLEKSRLLSDRFSAERPKGSFSTLEIQRTEQGDSAMYLCASSFGVGTEYEQYFGPGTRLTVT.